This T cell receptor (beta chain) derives from a study of blood T cells in healthy people across ages. The germline CDR1 and CDR2 sequences are MNHEY and SMNVEV (reference sequence). This CDR3 has 13 residues. Unmatched junction bases numbered 5, after V lost 9 bases and J lost 0 bases. The use of a sample-barcoded 5' primer and a J-beta primer mix characterized a second PCR of about 7 to 12 cycles. TCRdb reprocessed the 5' RACE reads with MiXCR, giving one entry per CDR3 protein. The data hold approximately 1,000,000 distinct CDR3 sequences, with around 45% observed a single time. This sequence joins TRBV27 and TRBJ2-7; 7 bases align to TRBD1. This clonotype was obtained from a woman aged 55-70 years in good health. Sequenced input: blood. Here the CDR3 reads CASIGQDSYEQYF. In DNA, the CDR3 is TGTGCCAGTATAGGACAGGACTCCTACGAGCAGTACTTC.